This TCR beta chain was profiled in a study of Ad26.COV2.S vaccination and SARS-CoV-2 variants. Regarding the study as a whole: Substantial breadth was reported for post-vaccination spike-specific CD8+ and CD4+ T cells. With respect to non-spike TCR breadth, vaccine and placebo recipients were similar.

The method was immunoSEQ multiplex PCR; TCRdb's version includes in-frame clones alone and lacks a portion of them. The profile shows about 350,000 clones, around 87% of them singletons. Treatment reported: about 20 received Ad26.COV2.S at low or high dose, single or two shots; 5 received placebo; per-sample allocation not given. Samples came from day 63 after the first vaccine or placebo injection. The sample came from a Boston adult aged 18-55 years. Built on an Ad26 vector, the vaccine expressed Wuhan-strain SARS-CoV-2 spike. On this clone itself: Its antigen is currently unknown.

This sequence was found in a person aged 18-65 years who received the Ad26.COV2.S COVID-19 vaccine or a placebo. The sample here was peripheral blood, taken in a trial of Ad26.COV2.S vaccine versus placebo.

This CDR3 is CASSLAEGGTEAFF. CDR3 sequence (DNA): TGCGCCAGCAGCTTGGCAGAGGGGGGCACTGAAGCTTTCTTT. This chain connects TRBV5-1 to TRBJ1-1; D is perhaps TRBD1 (6 bases). Germline V gives CDR1 SGHRS, CDR2 YFSETQ. This CDR3 spans 14 amino acids. V lost 0 bases and J 4 bases, leaving 10 bases between the germline ends.